This TCR beta chain originates from a study of shared clonotypes between healthy human individuals. Only Caucasian adults living in Nashville, Tennessee served as donors. Deep was the level at which the assay was run. Per the original methods: Filtering differed, since immunoSEQ gave only junction sequences and no quality scores. The method was immunoSEQ multiplex PCR; TCRdb's version includes in-frame clones alone and lacks a portion of them. V, J and clone size derive from that table, while D and trimming were established from the DNA sequence. The sample includes about half a million clones, 78% seen only once; the top ten take more than 10%. CDR1 and CDR2 (germline): MDHEN, SYDVKM. Trimming cost V 2 bases and J 6 bases; bases outside gene matches: 8. The CDR3 has 15 amino acids.

Sequenced: PBMCs. The clonotype comes from a woman aged 40 to 50 in good health. Some clones in this sample may be carry-over from other donors' samples. V gene TRBV28 combines with J gene TRBJ2-7; 9 positions match TRBD1. CDR3 amino acids: CASSLPGQGTSEQYF. The CDR3, as DNA: TGTGCCAGCAGTTTACCGGGACAGGGAACTTCCGAGCAGTACTTC. The full variable domain, in which reference TRBV28 and TRBJ2-7 provide the parts outside the CDR3, is DVKVTQSSRYLVKRTGEKVFLECVQDMDHENMFWYRQDPGLGLRLIYFSYDVKMKEKGDIPEGYSVSREKKERFSLILESASTNQTSMYLCASSLPGQGTSEQYFGPGTRLTVT.